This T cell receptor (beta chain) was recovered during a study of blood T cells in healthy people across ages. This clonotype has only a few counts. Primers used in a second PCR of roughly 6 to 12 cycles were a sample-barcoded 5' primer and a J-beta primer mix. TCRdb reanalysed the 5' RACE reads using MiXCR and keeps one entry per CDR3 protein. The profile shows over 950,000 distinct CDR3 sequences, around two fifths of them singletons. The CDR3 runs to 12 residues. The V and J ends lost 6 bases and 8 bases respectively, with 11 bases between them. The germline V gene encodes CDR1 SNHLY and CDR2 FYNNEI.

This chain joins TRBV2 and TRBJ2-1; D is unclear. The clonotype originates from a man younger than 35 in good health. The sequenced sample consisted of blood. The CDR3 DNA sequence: TGTGCCAGCAGCCCAGTTGGAGATGAGCAGTTCTTC. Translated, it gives CASSPVGDEQFF.